The 20 T cell receptor beta chains given below trace back to one sample, sequenced in a study of shared clonotypes between healthy human individuals. TCRdb keeps only in-frame clones here, not all; method: immunoSEQ multiplex PCR. The table shows under 2.5 million clones, with 85% to 95% occurring only once. Sequences were obtained from naive CD4+ T cells from PBMCs. The subset is: CD45RA+ positively selected. These receptor sequences come from a man younger than 35 in good health. Some clones in this sample may be carry-over from other donors' samples.

The chain joins TRBV7-9 to TRBJ1-4; D perhaps matches TRBD1 (5 bases). The germline V and J ends were trimmed by 2 bases and 0 bases, with 13 bases remaining between them. Germline V CDR1 and CDR2: SEHNR, FQNEAQ (reference sequence). There are 17 residues in the CDR3. The CDR3 DNA reads TGTGCCAGCAGCTTATTGACCGGGGCGGCAACTAATGAAAAACTGTTTTTT. This gives the protein CASSLLTGAATNEKLFF.

This chain joins TRBV11-1 and TRBJ2-3, with a tentative D call TRBD2 (5 bases). Germline CDR1 is SGHAT and CDR2 is FQDESV (reference sequence). CDR3 length: 17 amino acids. The germline V and J ends were trimmed by 5 bases and 0 bases, with 18 bases remaining between them. The CDR3 DNA reads TGTGCCAGCAGCCCCGCTTGGGGAAGCGGAAGCACAGATACGCAGTATTTT. It translates to CASSPAWGSGSTDTQYF.

The chain couples TRBV2 to TRBJ2-7; perhaps TRBD2 as D (5 bases). Germline V gene sequence: CDR1 SNHLY, CDR2 FYNNEI. V lost 6 bases, J lost 6 bases, and 15 bases lay in between. This CDR3 is built from 13 residues. The CDR3 protein is CASRRLPETEQYF. CDR3 nucleotide sequence: TGTGCCAGCAGACGACTACCCGAGACCGAGCAGTACTTC. Full variable domain (rest looked up from reference TRBV2 and TRBJ2-7): EPEVTQTPSHQVTQMGQEVILRCVPISNHLYFYWYRQILGQKVEFLVSFYNNEISEKSEIFDDQFSVERPDGSNFTLKIRSTKLEDSAMYFCASRRLPETEQYFGPGTRLTVT.

V and J are TRBV28 and TRBJ1-1; D remains unclear. Germline V gene data show CDR1 as MDHEN and CDR2 as SYDVKM. This CDR3 is 13 amino acids long. V was clipped by 7 bases and J by 8 bases, with 17 bases between them. CDR3 region: CASMGSWRAEAFF. In nucleotides, the CDR3 is TGTGCCAGCATGGGTTCGTGGAGGGCGGAAGCTTTCTTT.

The V call is TRBV18, the J call TRBJ2-2; no clear D gene. Trimming shortened V by 2 bases and J by 7 bases, and 5 bases separated the two germline ends. Germline V gene data show CDR1 as KGHSH and CDR2 as LQKENI. The CDR3 runs 12 residues. The CDR3 nucleotides are TGTGCCAGCTCACCAGTTAACGGGGAGCTGTTTTTT. Amino acids: CASSPVNGELFF.

The chain couples TRBV28 to TRBJ2-7; 9 bases agree with TRBD1. Germline V gives CDR1 MDHEN, CDR2 SYDVKM. The CDR3 has 14 amino acids. The V segment lost 7 bases and the J segment 8 bases; nucleotides outside the gene matches: 12. This chain's CDR3 is CASNEGQGGLKQYF. The CDR3 coding sequence is TGTGCCAGCAACGAGGGACAGGGCGGGTTAAAGCAGTACTTC.

This clone was detected only once. The chain couples TRBV7-9 to TRBJ2-5; D assignment may be TRBD1 or TRBD2 (5 bases each). The germline gives CDR1 SEHNR, CDR2 FQNEAQ (reference sequence). The CDR3 is 12 residues long. V was clipped by 8 bases and J by 2 bases, with 9 bases between them. The CDR3: CASEGPQETQYF. The CDR3 DNA sequence: TGTGCCAGCGAGGGACCTCAAGAGACCCAGTACTTC.

The chain has TRBV4-2 and TRBJ2-5, with TRBD1 as a possible D gene (6 bases). Trimming removed 0 bases at V and 4 bases at J, with 15 bases between. This CDR3 has 16 amino acids. CDR1 and CDR2 (germline): LGHNA, YNFKEQ. This CDR3 reads CASSQEFYRERETQYF. Written as DNA, the CDR3 is TGTGCCAGCAGCCAAGAATTTTACAGGGAGAGAGAGACCCAGTACTTC.

The rearrangement links TRBV5-4 to TRBJ2-1; 11 nucleotides align to TRBD2. Trimming cost V 3 bases and J 10 bases; bases outside gene matches: 3. The CDR3 covers 13 residues. Germline lookup yields CDR1 SGHNT and CDR2 YYREEE (reference sequence). CDR3 nucleotide sequence: TGTGCCAGCAGCTCCCTAGCGGGGGGAGAGCAGTTCTTC. This gives the protein CASSSLAGGEQFF.

This clone was recorded once. The chain uses TRBV11-2 and TRBJ2-1, with D uncertain. The V end was cut by 4 bases, the J end by 8 bases, with 12 bases between. This CDR3 region has 13 residues. Germline V gene lookup returns CDR1 SGHAT and CDR2 FQNNGV. This CDR3 reads CASSYGLVDEQFF. The CDR3 DNA reads TGTGCCAGCAGCTACGGCTTAGTCGATGAGCAGTTCTTC.

The rearrangement joins TRBV28 to TRBJ1-1; 10 bases fit TRBD1. The CDR3 loop spans 15 amino acids. V shed 6 bases and J 8 bases; nucleotides not matched to a gene: 12. Germline V gene lookup returns CDR1 MDHEN and CDR2 SYDVKM. CDR3 amino acids: CASRPHTGTGAEAFF. DNA for the CDR3: TGTGCCAGCAGACCTCACACCGGGACAGGGGCCGAAGCTTTCTTT.

The chain is built from TRBV19 and TRBJ2-1, with 9 nucleotides matching TRBD2. The CDR3 contains 14 residues. After removal of 5 bases from V and 1 base from J, the junction contained 0 bases not matched to a gene. Germline-derived CDR1 and CDR2 are LNHDA and SQIVND (reference sequence). Here the CDR3 DNA reads TGTGCCAGTAGTCTAGCGGGGTCCTACAATGAGCAGTTCTTC. This codes for CASSLAGSYNEQFF.

In nucleotides, the CDR3 is TGTGCCAGCAGCGTAGGGCGGACCGCCACGAACACCGGGGAGCTGTTTTTT. Its protein product is CASSVGRTATNTGELFF. The V call is TRBV9, the J call TRBJ2-2; D is unclear. This CDR3 has 17 amino acids. V gave up 0 bases and J gave up 0 bases, with 12 bases separating them. Germline CDR1 reads SGDLS; CDR2 reads YYNGEE.

This chain joins TRBV4-2 and TRBJ1-5; TRBD1 aligns across 9 bases. J was trimmed by 1 base and V by 5 bases; bases with no gene match: 3. Germline V gene sequence: CDR1 LGHNA, CDR2 YNFKEQ. The CDR3 runs to 15 residues. CDR3 nucleotide sequence: TGTGCCAGCAGCTTAGGGACAGGGAGCAATCAGCCCCAGCATTTT. Amino acids: CASSLGTGSNQPQHF.

In its sample, this clone was seen once. The chain recombines TRBV19 with TRBJ1-2; the D is unclear. Germline V gene data show CDR1 as LNHDA and CDR2 as SQIVND (reference sequence). Trimming left V 3 bases short and J 6 bases short, with 20 bases between. CDR3 length: 16 amino acids. The CDR3 reads CASSIRPYRGVDGYTF. DNA of the CDR3: TGTGCCAGTAGTATCCGACCGTACCGTGGGGTCGATGGCTACACCTTC.

The J gene is TRBJ2-5, the V gene TRBV6-5; no definite D call. Germline CDR1 and CDR2: MNHEY and SVGAGI. CDR3 size: 15 residues. V was trimmed by 6 bases and J by 6 bases, leaving 20 bases between them. The CDR3 loop is CASSYQLGLGQTQYF. CDR3 sequence (DNA): TGTGCCAGCAGCTACCAGCTAGGGTTAGGGCAGACCCAGTACTTC.

The chain couples TRBV5-6 to TRBJ2-5, with no clear D. The CDR3 totals 13 residues. The V gene's germline CDR1 is SGHDT and CDR2 YYEEEE. The V gene lost 0 bases and the J gene lost 1 base, with 4 bases spanning the gap. CDR3 loop: CASSLGVQETQYF. In DNA, the CDR3 is TGTGCCAGCAGCTTGGGCGTCCAAGAGACCCAGTACTTC.

The V and J genes are TRBV5-5 and TRBJ2-2, with D unresolved. Per germline, CDR1 SGHKS and CDR2 YYEKEE (reference sequence). CDR3 length equals 15 residues. V was shortened by 0 bases and J by 2 bases, with 8 bases between the two germline ends. The CDR3 is CASSLVPANTGELFF. CDR3 coding DNA: TGTGCCAGCAGCTTGGTCCCAGCTAACACCGGGGAGCTGTTTTTT.

Worth noting for this clone: Other nucleotide sequences in the sample specify the same CDR3. The chain couples TRBV2 to TRBJ2-5; the match to TRBD2 covers 10 bases. This CDR3 comprises 14 residues. Trimming removed 6 bases from V and 2 bases from J; junction bases left unmatched: 3. Germline CDR1 is SNHLY and CDR2 is FYNNEI. Here the CDR3 reads CASRTTSGQETQYF. The DNA for the CDR3 is TGTGCCAGCAGGACGACTAGCGGGCAAGAGACCCAGTACTTC.

The chain links TRBV30 to TRBJ2-1; D is uncertain. Germline V gene data show CDR1 as GTSNPN and CDR2 as SVGIG (reference sequence). This CDR3 region has 15 residues. V was trimmed by 3 bases and J by 0 bases, leaving 12 bases between them. CDR3 protein: CAWRASRASYNEQFF. In nucleotides, the CDR3 is TGTGCCTGGAGAGCCTCTCGGGCCTCCTACAATGAGCAGTTCTTC.